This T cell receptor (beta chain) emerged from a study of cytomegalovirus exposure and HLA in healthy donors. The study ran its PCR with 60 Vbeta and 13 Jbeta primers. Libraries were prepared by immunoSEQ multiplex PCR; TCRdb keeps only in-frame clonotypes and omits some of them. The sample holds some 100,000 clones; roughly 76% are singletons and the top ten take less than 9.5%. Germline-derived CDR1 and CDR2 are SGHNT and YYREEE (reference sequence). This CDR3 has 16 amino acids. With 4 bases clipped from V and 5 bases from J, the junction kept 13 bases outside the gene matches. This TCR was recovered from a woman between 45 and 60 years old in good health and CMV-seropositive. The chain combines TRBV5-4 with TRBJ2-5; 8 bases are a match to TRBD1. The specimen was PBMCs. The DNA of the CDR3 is TGTGCCAGCAGCCTCGGGACAGGAGGGCCCGGGGAGACCCAGTACTTC. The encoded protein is CASSLGTGGPGETQYF.